These 9 T cell receptor beta chains were sequenced from one sample in a study of cytomegalovirus exposure and HLA in healthy donors. Primers for the PCR totalled 60 Vbeta and 13 Jbeta. Sequencing was performed with immunoSEQ multiplex PCR; in TCRdb, only in-frame clones are kept and a portion is missing. Altogether around 130,000 clones are present, about 81% being singletons, with the ten largest covering about 2.7%. Sequenced sample: PBMCs. The receptors were sampled from a woman aged 40 to 49 in good health and CMV-seropositive.

The rearrangement links TRBV27 to TRBJ2-1; 8 bases map to TRBD2. Germline V gives CDR1 MNHEY, CDR2 SMNVEV (reference sequence). The CDR3 runs to 14 residues. Trimming removed 0 bases from V and 7 bases from J; junction bases left unmatched: 2. CDR3 DNA: TGTGCCAGCAGTTTATCCCGGGGGGGAAATGAGCAGTTCTTC. This sequence encodes CASSLSRGGNEQFF.

V usage is TRBV7-9 and J usage is TRBJ2-5; no reliable D call. The CDR3 is made up of 14 amino acids. Trimming removed 5 bases from V and 4 bases from J, with 14 bases in between. Germline loops: CDR1 SEHNR, CDR2 FQNEAQ (reference sequence). The CDR3 nucleotides are TGTGCCAGCAGCGCCGGGTTTGACCGAGAGACCCAGTACTTC. This sequence encodes CASSAGFDRETQYF.

This chain links TRBV27 with TRBJ2-5; D not resolved. The J call may be incorrect, as the DNA end agrees better with TRBJ2-7. This CDR3 contains 13 residues. Germline V gene sequence: CDR1 MNHEY, CDR2 SMNVEV (reference sequence). The CDR3 bases are TGTGCCAGCTACAACCGGGTGCCCTACGAGCAGTACTTC. This translates into CASYNRVPYEQYF.

This clone was counted once. This chain connects TRBV9 to TRBJ2-7; D gene unclear. Per the germline V gene, CDR1 is SGDLS and CDR2 is YYNGEE. The CDR3 totals 12 residues. V lost 3 bases and J 1 base, leaving 5 bases between the germline ends. The CDR3 here is CASSDSSYEQYF. DNA for the CDR3: TGTGCCAGCAGCGATTCTTCCTACGAGCAGTACTTC. Full variable domain (outside the CDR3, taken from reference TRBV9 and TRBJ2-7): DSGVTQTPKHLITATGQRVTLRCSPRSGDLSVYWYQQSLDQGLQFLIQYYNGEERAKGNILERFSAQQFPDLHSELNLSSLELGDSALYFCASSDSSYEQYFGPGTRLTVT.

V is TRBV5-1 and J is TRBJ1-1, with TRBD1 identical over 7 bases. The junction had 4 bases not matched to a gene; V was cut back by 4 bases and J by 1 base. This CDR3 comprises 14 residues. From germline, CDR1 is SGHRS and CDR2 YFSETQ. The CDR3 DNA is TGCGCCAGCAGCCTGGGACAGTCGAACACTGAAGCTTTCTTT. This sequence encodes CASSLGQSNTEAFF.

This rearrangement joins TRBV5-1 to TRBJ2-1, with 11 bases that match TRBD2. Germline CDR1 is SGHRS and CDR2 is YFSETQ. The CDR3 is 15 residues long. The ends lost 4 bases at V and 3 bases at J; junction bases unmatched: 3. The CDR3 nucleotides read TGCGCCAGCAGCGAGACTAGCGGGGTCTACAATGAGCAGTTCTTC. This codes for CASSETSGVYNEQFF.

The chain recombines TRBV9 with TRBJ1-1, with 7 positions matching TRBD1. Germline V gene data show CDR1 as SGDLS and CDR2 as YYNGEE. Trimming cost V 0 bases and J 5 bases; bases outside gene matches: 1. This CDR3 contains 13 residues. The CDR3 protein is CASSVGQGTEAFF. Here the CDR3 DNA reads TGTGCCAGCAGCGTAGGACAGGGTACTGAAGCTTTCTTT.

There are a few counts of this clone. The V call is TRBV27, the J call TRBJ2-7, with 7 bases matching TRBD2. From germline, CDR1 is MNHEY and CDR2 SMNVEV (reference sequence). CDR3 length: 13 residues. V shed 2 bases, J shed 7 bases, and the junction held 5 bases outside the gene matches. The CDR3 bases are TGTGCCAGCAGTTTAGTAGGCGGGGGAGAGCAGTACTTC. Translated: CASSLVGGGEQYF.

This clone was found once. This chain links TRBV7-8 with TRBJ2-5, with D possibly matching TRBD2 (7 bases). Germline values: CDR1 SGHVS, CDR2 FQNEAQ. The CDR3 is made up of 16 amino acids. V gave up 1 base and J gave up 1 base, with 13 bases separating them. The CDR3 is CASSLEGEGLQETQYF. The CDR3, as DNA: TGTGCCAGCAGCTTAGAGGGGGAGGGGCTCCAAGAGACCCAGTACTTC.